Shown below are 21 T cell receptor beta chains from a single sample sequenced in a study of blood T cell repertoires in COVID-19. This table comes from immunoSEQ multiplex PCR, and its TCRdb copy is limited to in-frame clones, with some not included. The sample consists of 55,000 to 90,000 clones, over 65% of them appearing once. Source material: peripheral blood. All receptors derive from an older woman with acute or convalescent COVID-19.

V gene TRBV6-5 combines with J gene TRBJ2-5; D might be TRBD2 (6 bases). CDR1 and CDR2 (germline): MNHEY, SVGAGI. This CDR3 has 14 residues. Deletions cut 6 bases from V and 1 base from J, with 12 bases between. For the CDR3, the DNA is TGTGCCAGCAGAGCCCCAGCGGGCCAAGAGACCCAGTACTTC. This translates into CASRAPAGQETQYF.

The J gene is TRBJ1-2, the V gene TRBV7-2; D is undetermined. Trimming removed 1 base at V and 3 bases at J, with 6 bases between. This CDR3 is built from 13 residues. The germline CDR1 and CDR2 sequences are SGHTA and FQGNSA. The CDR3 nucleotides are TGTGCCAGCAGCTTAGGGCAGGACTATGGCTACACCTTC. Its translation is CASSLGQDYGYTF.

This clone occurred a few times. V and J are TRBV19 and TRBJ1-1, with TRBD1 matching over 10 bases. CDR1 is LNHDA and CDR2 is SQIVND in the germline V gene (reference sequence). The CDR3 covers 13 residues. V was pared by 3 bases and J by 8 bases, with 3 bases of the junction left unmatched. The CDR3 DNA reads TGTGCCAGTAGTATGGGGGACAGGGGCGAAGCTTTCTTT. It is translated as CASSMGDRGEAFF. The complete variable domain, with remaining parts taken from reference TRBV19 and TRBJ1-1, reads DGGITQSPKYLFRKEGQNVTLSCEQNLNHDAMYWYRQDPGQGLRLIYYSQIVNDFQKGDIAEGYSVSREKKESFPLTVTSAQKNPTAFYLCASSMGDRGEAFFGQGTRLTVV.

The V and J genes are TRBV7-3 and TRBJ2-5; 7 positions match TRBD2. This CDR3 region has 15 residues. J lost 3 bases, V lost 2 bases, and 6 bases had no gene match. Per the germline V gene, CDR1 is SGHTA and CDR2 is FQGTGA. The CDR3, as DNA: TGTGCCAGCAGCTTAGCAGGGAGGGCAAAAGAGACCCAGTACTTC. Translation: CASSLAGRAKETQYF.

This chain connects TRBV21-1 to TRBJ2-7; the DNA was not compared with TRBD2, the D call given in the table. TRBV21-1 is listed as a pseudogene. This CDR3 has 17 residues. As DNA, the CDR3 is TGTGCCAGCAGCGCCCCAAGTCCCAGCGGGAGTGGCCACGAGCAGTACTTC. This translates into CASSAPSPSGSGHEQYF.

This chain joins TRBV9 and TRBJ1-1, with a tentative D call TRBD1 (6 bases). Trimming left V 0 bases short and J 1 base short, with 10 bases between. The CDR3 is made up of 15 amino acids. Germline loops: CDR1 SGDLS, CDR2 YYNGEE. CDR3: CASSVGTVANTEAFF. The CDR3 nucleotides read TGTGCCAGCAGCGTAGGGACAGTGGCGAACACTGAAGCTTTCTTT.

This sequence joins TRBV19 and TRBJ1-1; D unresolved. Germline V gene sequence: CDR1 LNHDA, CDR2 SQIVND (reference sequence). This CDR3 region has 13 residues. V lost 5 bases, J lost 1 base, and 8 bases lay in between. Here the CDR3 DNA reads TGTGCCAGTAGTGAGACAAGGAACACTGAAGCTTTCTTT. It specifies CASSETRNTEAFF.

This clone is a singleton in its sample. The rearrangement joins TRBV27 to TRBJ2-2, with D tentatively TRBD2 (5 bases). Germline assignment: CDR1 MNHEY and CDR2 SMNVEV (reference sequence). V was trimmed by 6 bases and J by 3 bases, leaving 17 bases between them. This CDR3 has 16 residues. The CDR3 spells CASSLRGGGHTGELFF. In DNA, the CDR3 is TGTGCCAGCAGCCTGAGAGGCGGAGGCCACACCGGGGAGCTGTTTTTT.

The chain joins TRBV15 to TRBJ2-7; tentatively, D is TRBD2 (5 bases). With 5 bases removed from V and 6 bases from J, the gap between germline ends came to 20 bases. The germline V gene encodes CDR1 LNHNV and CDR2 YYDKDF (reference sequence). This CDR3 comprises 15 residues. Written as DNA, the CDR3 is TGTGCCACCAGCTCAAGTACTAGTTTGTGGGTCGAGCAGTACTTC. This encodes CATSSSTSLWVEQYF.

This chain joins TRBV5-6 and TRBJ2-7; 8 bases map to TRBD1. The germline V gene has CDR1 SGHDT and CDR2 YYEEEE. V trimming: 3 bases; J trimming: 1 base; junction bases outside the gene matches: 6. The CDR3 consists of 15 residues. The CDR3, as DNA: TGTGCCAGCAGCTGGCGGGACAGGATGTCCTACGAGCAGTACTTC. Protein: CASSWRDRMSYEQYF.

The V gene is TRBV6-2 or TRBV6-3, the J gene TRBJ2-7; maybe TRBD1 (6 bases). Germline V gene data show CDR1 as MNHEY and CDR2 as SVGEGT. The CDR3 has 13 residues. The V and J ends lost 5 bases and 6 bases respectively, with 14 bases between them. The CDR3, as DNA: TGTGCCAGCAGTGACCTACAGGGAGCCGAGCAGTACTTC. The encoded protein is CASSDLQGAEQYF.

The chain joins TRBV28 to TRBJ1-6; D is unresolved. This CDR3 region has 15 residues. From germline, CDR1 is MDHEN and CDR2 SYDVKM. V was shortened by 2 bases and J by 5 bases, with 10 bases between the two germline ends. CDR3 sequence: CASSLEESHNSPLHF. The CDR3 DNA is TGTGCCAGCAGTTTAGAGGAGTCCCATAATTCACCCCTCCACTTT.

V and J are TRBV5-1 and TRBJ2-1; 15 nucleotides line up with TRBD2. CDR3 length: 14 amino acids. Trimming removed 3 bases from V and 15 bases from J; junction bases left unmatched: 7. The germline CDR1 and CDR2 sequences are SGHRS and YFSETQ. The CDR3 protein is CASSSGLAGGPGFF. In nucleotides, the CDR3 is TGCGCCAGCAGCTCCGGACTAGCGGGGGGGCCGGGGTTCTTC.

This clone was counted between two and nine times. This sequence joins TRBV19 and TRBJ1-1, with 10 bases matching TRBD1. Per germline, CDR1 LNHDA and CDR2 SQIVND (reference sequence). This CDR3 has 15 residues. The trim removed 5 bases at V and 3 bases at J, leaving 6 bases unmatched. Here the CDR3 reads CASSPWDRGDTEAFF. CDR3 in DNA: TGTGCCAGTAGTCCGTGGGACAGGGGTGACACTGAAGCTTTCTTT.

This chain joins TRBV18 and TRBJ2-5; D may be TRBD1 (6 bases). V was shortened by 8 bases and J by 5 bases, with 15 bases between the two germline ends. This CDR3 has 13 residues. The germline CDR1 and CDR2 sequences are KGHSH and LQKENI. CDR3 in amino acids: CASRRSTGETQYF. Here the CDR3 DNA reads TGTGCCAGCCGAAGGAGTACAGGGGAGACCCAGTACTTC.

This chain's CDR3 is CASSLRGGDSNQPQHF. Here the CDR3 DNA reads TGTGCCAGCAGCCTTCGAGGAGGAGATAGCAATCAGCCCCAGCATTTT. This sequence joins TRBV28 and TRBJ1-5; D gene uncertain. From germline, CDR1 is MDHEN and CDR2 SYDVKM. Trimming pared 6 bases from V and 0 bases from J, leaving 15 bases between. The CDR3 runs 16 residues. The complete variable domain, with remaining parts taken from reference TRBV28 and TRBJ1-5, reads DVKVTQSSRYLVKRTGEKVFLECVQDMDHENMFWYRQDPGLGLRLIYFSYDVKMKEKGDIPEGYSVSREKKERFSLILESASTNQTSMYLCASSLRGGDSNQPQHFGDGTRLSIL.

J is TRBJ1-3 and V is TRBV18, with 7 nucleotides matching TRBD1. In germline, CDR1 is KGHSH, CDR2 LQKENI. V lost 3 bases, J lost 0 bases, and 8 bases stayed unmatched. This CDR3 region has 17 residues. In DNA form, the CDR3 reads TGTGCCAGCTCACCTCAACAGGGGAAAAGCTCTGGAAACACCATATATTTT. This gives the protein CASSPQQGKSSGNTIYF. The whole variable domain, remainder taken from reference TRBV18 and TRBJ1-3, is NAGVMQNPRHLVRRRGQEARLRCSPMKGHSHVYWYRQLPEEGLKFMVYLQKENIIDESGMPKERFSAEFPKEGPSILRIQQVVRGDSAAYFCASSPQQGKSSGNTIYFGEGSWLTVV.

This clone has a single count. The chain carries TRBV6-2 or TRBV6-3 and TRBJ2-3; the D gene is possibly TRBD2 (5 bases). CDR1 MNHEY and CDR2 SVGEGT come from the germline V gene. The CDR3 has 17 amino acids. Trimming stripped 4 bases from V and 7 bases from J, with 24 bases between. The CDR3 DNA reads TGTGCCAGCAGTTTCCGTCCGGGAATAGACACCCATTATACGCAGTATTTT. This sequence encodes CASSFRPGIDTHYTQYF.

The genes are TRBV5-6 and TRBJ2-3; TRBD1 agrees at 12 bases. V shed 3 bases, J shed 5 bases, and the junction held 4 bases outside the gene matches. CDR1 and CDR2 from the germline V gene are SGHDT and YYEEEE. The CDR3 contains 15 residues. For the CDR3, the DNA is TGTGCCAGCAGCTGGGGACAGGGGGCAGGAGATACGCAGTATTTT. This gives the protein CASSWGQGAGDTQYF.

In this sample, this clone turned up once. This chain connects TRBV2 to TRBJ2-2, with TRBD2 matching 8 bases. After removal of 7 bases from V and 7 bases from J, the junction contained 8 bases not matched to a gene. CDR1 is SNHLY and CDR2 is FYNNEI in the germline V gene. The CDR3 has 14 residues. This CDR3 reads CASNFGGANGELFF. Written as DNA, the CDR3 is TGTGCCAGCAACTTCGGGGGGGCAAACGGGGAGCTGTTTTTT. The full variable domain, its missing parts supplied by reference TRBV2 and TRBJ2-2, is EPEVTQTPSHQVTQMGQEVILRCVPISNHLYFYWYRQILGQKVEFLVSFYNNEISEKSEIFDDQFSVERPDGSNFTLKIRSTKLEDSAMYFCASNFGGANGELFFGEGSRLTVL.

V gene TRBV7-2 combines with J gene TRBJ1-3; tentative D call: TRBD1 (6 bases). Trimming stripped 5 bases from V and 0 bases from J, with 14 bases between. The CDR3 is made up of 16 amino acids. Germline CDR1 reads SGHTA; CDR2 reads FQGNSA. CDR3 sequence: CASSPNGGASGNTIYF. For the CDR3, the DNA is TGTGCCAGCAGCCCGAACGGGGGGGCCTCTGGAAACACCATATATTTT.